This T cell receptor (beta chain) emerged from a study of post-analysis software for immune sequencing data. Findings and limits, study-wide: Patients carried a few TRBV segments more frequently than controls did, and TRBV5-6, TRBV5-1 and TRBV20-1 were among them. Controls' normalized Chao1 diversity significantly exceeded that of multiple sclerosis patients.

TCR beta cDNA libraries included unique molecular identifiers. TCRdb ran MiXCR on the PCR reads and lists one entry per CDR3 protein. This table has 750,000 to 950,000 distinct CDR3 sequences, around 42% appearing once. As for this clonotype: Its antigen is not identified.

Germline V gives CDR1 MNHEY, CDR2 SVGAGI. The CDR3 contains 14 residues. V was clipped by 8 bases and J by 7 bases, with 18 bases between them. The clonotype comes from a girl between 10 and 17 years old with multiple sclerosis. This sequence joins TRBV6-5 and TRBJ2-1; possibly TRBD1 or TRBD2 for D (5 bases each). The sequenced material came from blood. The CDR3 coding sequence is TGTGCCAGCCACAGAGGGGTTTATGGTAATGAGCAGTTCTTC. Protein product: CASHRGVYGNEQFF.